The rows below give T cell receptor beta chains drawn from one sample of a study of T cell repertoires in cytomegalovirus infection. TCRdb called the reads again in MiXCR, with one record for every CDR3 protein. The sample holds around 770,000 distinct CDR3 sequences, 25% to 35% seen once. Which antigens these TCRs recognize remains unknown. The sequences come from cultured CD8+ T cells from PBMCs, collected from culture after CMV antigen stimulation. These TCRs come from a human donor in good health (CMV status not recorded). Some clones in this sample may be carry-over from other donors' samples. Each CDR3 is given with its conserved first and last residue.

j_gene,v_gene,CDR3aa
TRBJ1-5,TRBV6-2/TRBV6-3,CASRGDIYSNQPQHF
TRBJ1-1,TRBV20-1,CSARSKAGAGGAFF
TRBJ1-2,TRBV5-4,CASTNEGLFRRYGYTF
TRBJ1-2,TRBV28,CASIREPGNYGYTF
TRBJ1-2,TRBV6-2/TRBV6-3,CASSLPGQGSYGYTF
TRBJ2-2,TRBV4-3,CASSQDSGARGVGTGELFF
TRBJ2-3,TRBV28,CASSGDRVGADTQYF
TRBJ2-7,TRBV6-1,CASSEGAYEQYF
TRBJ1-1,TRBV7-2,CASSKTPGVTEAFF
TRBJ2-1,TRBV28,CASSFLPGARQFF
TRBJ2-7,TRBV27,CASSYPDRGGEQYF
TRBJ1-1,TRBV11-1,CASSLVISEAFF
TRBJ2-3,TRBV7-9,CASSSGTPTNTQYF
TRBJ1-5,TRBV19,CASTTTGKMPNQPQHF
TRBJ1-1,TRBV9,CASSVGRTASGTEAFF
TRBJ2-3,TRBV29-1,CSVGRGGITDTQYF
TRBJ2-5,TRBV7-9,CASSPSPRQGDTRGTQYF
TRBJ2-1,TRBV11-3,CASSLETSSSYNEQFF
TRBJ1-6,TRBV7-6,CASSLSSRLDNSPLHF
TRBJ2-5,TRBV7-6,CASSSTWARESMETQYF
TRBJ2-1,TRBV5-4,CASSLEGLAVVDEQFF
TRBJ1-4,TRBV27,CASSLIPLGTGGEKLFF
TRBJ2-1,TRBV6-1,CASKIGPYQLYNEQFF
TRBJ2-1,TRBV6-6,CASSYPLSGGDVIDEQFF
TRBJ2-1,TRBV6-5,CASSYRGEQFF
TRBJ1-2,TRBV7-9,CASSFGGDGGYTF
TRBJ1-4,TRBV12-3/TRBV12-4,CASSFGRPPNEKLFF
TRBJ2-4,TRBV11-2,CASSLGTMPRDFQYF
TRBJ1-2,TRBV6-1,CASSVGQGDGYTF
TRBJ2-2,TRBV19,CASSIRSGAELFF
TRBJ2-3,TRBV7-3,CASSPRRAGSTDTQYF
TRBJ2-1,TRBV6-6,CASSLGQVGWEQFF
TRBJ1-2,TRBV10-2,CASGSVNYGYTF
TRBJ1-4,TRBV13,CASSLTAGNEKLFF
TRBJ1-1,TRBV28,CASSSPRQGSTEAFF
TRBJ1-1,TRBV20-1,CSATTGGAKPEAFF
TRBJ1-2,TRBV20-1,CSAKDRQGRGGYTF
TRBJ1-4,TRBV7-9,CASSLIRTGRANEKLFF
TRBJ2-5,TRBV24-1,CATSDRPGLAGGRETQYF
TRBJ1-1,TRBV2,CASSGREDTEAFF
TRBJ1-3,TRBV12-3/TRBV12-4,CASSYYSGNTIYF
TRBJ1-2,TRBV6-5,CASSYSDGSLYGYTF
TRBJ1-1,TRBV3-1,CASSQDRRRNAEAFF
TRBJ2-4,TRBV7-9,CASTPLDRGHLAKNIQYF
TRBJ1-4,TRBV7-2,CASSDRGRGANEKLFF
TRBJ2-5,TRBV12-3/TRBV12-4,CASEGHNQETQYF
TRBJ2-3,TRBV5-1,CASSLVADFSGVGTDTQYF